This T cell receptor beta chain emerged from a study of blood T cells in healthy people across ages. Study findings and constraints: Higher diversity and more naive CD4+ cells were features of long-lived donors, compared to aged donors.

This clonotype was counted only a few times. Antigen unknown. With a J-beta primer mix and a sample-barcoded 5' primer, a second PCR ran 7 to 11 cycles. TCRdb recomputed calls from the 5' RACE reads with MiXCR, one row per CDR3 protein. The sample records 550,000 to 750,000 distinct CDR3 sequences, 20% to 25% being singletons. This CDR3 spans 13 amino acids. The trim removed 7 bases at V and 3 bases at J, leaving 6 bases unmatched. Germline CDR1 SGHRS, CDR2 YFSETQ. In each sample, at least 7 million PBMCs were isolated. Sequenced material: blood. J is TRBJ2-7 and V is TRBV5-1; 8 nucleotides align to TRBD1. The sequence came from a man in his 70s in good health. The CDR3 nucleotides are TGCGCCAGCGGGACAGGACAGATCTACGAGCAGTACTTC. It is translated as CASGTGQIYEQYF.